Each of the 15 T cell receptor beta chains below was sequenced from the same sample in a study of T cells in tumors and immune-related adverse events. Data came from immunoSEQ multiplex PCR; TCRdb stores just in-frame clones and leaves some out. The data contain under 2,500 clones, approximately 83% of them singletons. The sequences come from tumor tissue, collected from a patient treated with anti-PD-1 therapy. Receptors were obtained from a female donor with metastatic renal cell carcinoma.

Only a few counts were recorded for this clone. This chain links TRBV10-1 with TRBJ2-5; 8 bases align to TRBD1. The CDR3 has 14 amino acids. Germline CDR1 and CDR2: WNHNN and SYGVQD (reference sequence). J gave up 2 bases and V 6 bases, and 5 bases lay outside the gene matches. This CDR3 is CASSARTGQETQYF. DNA for the CDR3: TGCGCCAGCAGCGCAAGGACAGGGCAAGAGACCCAGTACTTC.

The genes are TRBV7-2 and TRBJ1-3; D gene ambiguous. The V gene's germline CDR1 is SGHTA and CDR2 FQGNSA. The germline V and J ends were trimmed by 1 base and 2 bases, with 3 bases remaining between them. The CDR3 is 13 amino acids. The CDR3 nucleotides are TGTGCCAGCAGCTTAGGGACTGGAAACACCATATATTTT. Translation gives CASSLGTGNTIYF.

The chain is built from TRBV2 and TRBJ1-2, with 7 nucleotides matching TRBD1. Unmatched junction bases numbered 8, after V lost 6 bases and J lost 1 base. The CDR3 has 15 residues. Looked up from germline, CDR1 is SNHLY and CDR2 is FYNNEI. CDR3 DNA sequence: TGTGCCAGCAGCCAAACCGGGACAGATAACTATGGCTACACCTTC. It encodes CASSQTGTDNYGYTF.

The rearrangement links TRBV7-2 to TRBJ1-1, with 7 bases that match TRBD1. The CDR3 runs 13 residues. V lost 6 bases, J lost 7 bases, and 8 bases stayed unmatched. From germline, CDR1 is SGHTA and CDR2 FQGNSA. CDR3 region: CASRPTGVGEAFF. DNA for the CDR3: TGTGCCAGCAGACCTACAGGGGTTGGTGAAGCTTTCTTT.

The CDR3 nucleotides read TGTGCCAGCAGCTTAGTGCCGCCGGGACAGCAAGAGACCCAGTACTTC. Translating it yields CASSLVPPGQQETQYF. The gene calls are TRBV7-9 and TRBJ2-5, with 7 bases lining up with TRBD1. This CDR3 comprises 16 residues. With V trimmed by 1 base and J by 2 bases, 7 bases remained unmatched. Per germline, CDR1 SEHNR and CDR2 FQNEAQ (reference sequence). Drawing the rest from reference TRBV7-9 and TRBJ2-5, the complete variable domain is DTGVSQNPRHKITKRGQNVTFRCDPISEHNRLYWYRQTLGQGPEFLTYFQNEAQLEKSRLLSDRFSAERPKGSFSTLEIQRTEQGDSAMYLCASSLVPPGQQETQYFGPGTRLLVL.

This sequence joins TRBV4-2 and TRBJ1-4; tentative D call: TRBD1 (6 bases). Germline loops: CDR1 LGHNA, CDR2 YNFKEQ. Trimming left V 4 bases short and J 7 bases short, with 16 bases between. CDR3 length: 15 residues. The CDR3 nucleotides read TGTGCCAGCAGCCCGGGGGACCCGGGGGCTGAAAAACTGTTTTTT. Translated, it gives CASSPGDPGAEKLFF.

The J gene is TRBJ2-1, the V gene TRBV19; TRBD2 matches 8 bases. The CDR3 totals 17 residues. V shed 5 bases and J 1 base; nucleotides not matched to a gene: 10. CDR1 and CDR2 from the germline V gene are LNHDA and SQIVND (reference sequence). The CDR3 DNA sequence: TGTGCCAGTAGTCCACGGGAGGGTTTTGGGTCCTACAATGAGCAGTTCTTC. Its translation is CASSPREGFGSYNEQFF. Full variable domain (rest looked up from reference TRBV19 and TRBJ2-1): DGGITQSPKYLFRKEGQNVTLSCEQNLNHDAMYWYRQDPGQGLRLIYYSQIVNDFQKGDIAEGYSVSREKKESFPLTVTSAQKNPTAFYLCASSPREGFGSYNEQFFGPGTRLTVL.

CDR3 in amino acids: CASRPGLAGASSTDTQYF. The CDR3 bases are TGTGCCAGTCGACCTGGACTAGCGGGGGCCTCTAGCACAGATACGCAGTATTTT. The rearrangement uses TRBV19 and TRBJ2-3; TRBD2 agrees at 13 bases. Germline V gene data show CDR1 as LNHDA and CDR2 as SQIVND (reference sequence). The CDR3 has 18 amino acids. V gave up 8 bases and J gave up 0 bases; unmatched junction bases: 11.

The chain combines TRBV5-1 with TRBJ2-3; 9 nucleotides match TRBD1. This CDR3 has 15 residues. The ends lost 7 bases at V and 4 bases at J; junction bases unmatched: 10. Germline V gene lookup returns CDR1 SGHRS and CDR2 YFSETQ. The CDR3 region has the DNA TGCGCCAGCGGCACCGGGACAGGGAACGCAGATACGCAGTATTTT. Protein sequence: CASGTGTGNADTQYF.

The V call is TRBV19, the J call TRBJ2-5; perhaps TRBD2 as D (5 bases). The CDR3 consists of 14 residues. V was clipped by 3 bases and J by 1 base, with 9 bases between them. Looked up from germline, CDR1 is LNHDA and CDR2 is SQIVND (reference sequence). In DNA form, the CDR3 reads TGTGCCAGTAGTATCCGAAGCGGCCAAGAGACCCAGTACTTC. Protein product: CASSIRSGQETQYF.

This clone was seen a few times. The rearrangement uses TRBV11-3 and TRBJ2-1; 12 nucleotides align to TRBD2. From germline, CDR1 is SGHNT and CDR2 YENEEA. This CDR3 contains 15 residues. The ends lost 5 bases at V and 3 bases at J; junction bases unmatched: 2. The CDR3 DNA sequence: TGTGCCAGCAGCCTGACTAGCGGGAGCTACAATGAGCAGTTCTTC. As protein: CASSLTSGSYNEQFF.

About this clone: Sequence at one end of the junction differs from germline and may be a read error. The V call is TRBV30, the J call TRBJ2-2; a weak D match, TRBD1 (6 bases). The germline CDR1 and CDR2 sequences are GTSNPN and SVGIG (reference sequence). The CDR3 loop spans 15 amino acids. The chain's CDR3 is CAWSPGETEHRGAVF. The CDR3 DNA is TGTGCCTGGAGTCCAGGGGAGACGGAACACCGGGGAGCTGTTTTT. Combining the CDR3 with reference TRBV30 and TRBJ2-2 gives the whole variable domain SQTIHQWPATLVQPVGSPLSLECTVEGTSNPNLYWYRQAAGRGLQLLFYSVGIGQISSEVPQNLSASRPQDRQFILSSKKLLLSDSGFYLCAWSPGETEHRGAVFGEGSRLTVL.

This clone was observed a single time. This chain uses TRBV5-6 with TRBJ1-1; the D is unclear. V was shortened by 2 bases and J by 4 bases, with 6 bases between the two germline ends. Looked up from germline, CDR1 is SGHDT and CDR2 is YYEEEE. The CDR3 totals 12 residues. The CDR3 here is CASSFQRTEAFF. The CDR3 DNA sequence: TGTGCCAGCAGCTTTCAACGCACTGAAGCTTTCTTT.

The chain employs TRBV5-5 and TRBJ2-3; 10 nucleotides align to TRBD2. CDR3 length equals 15 residues. Germline V gene sequence: CDR1 SGHKS, CDR2 YYEKEE (reference sequence). The J segment lost 5 bases and the V segment lost 2 bases, leaving 5 bases of the junction unmatched. The CDR3 DNA follows: TGTGCCAGCAGCTTTCTAGCGGGAGAAATAGATACGCAGTATTTT. Residues: CASSFLAGEIDTQYF.

The chain links TRBV4-1 to TRBJ1-1, with D uncertain. This CDR3 spans 14 amino acids. V lost 3 bases, J lost 5 bases, and 13 bases lay in between. CDR1 and CDR2 from the germline V gene are MGHRA and YSYEKL. CDR3 coding DNA: TGCGCCAGCAGCCATAGCGACCGGCTTACTGAAGCTTTCTTT. Its translation: CASSHSDRLTEAFF.